These 26 T cell receptor beta chains originate from one sample sequenced in a study of blood T cell repertoires in COVID-19. Sequenced by immunoSEQ multiplex PCR; TCRdb stores in-frame clones only, minus some. The sample gives about 160,000 clones, 65% to 80% of which show up once; approximately 8% is in the top ten. Sequencing used peripheral blood. The receptors derive from a man in his fifties or sixties with acute or convalescent COVID-19.

The chain carries TRBV5-6 and TRBJ1-6; D remains ambiguous. The CDR3 spans 14 residues. CDR1 SGHDT and CDR2 YYEEEE come from the germline V gene. V was cut by 2 bases and J by 7 bases, with 10 bases left in between. The DNA of the CDR3 is TGTGCCAGCAGCTTTCCTACGGTAAATTCACCCCTCCACTTT. Protein sequence: CASSFPTVNSPLHF.

The chain is built from TRBV2 and TRBJ2-7, with a possible D match to TRBD2 (6 bases). The germline CDR1 and CDR2 sequences are SNHLY and FYNNEI. V was clipped by 6 bases and J by 0 bases, with 12 bases between them. The CDR3 has 14 amino acids. For the CDR3, the DNA is TGTGCCAGCAGGTCCGGGCGGGGCTCCTACGAGCAGTACTTC. It translates to CASRSGRGSYEQYF.

This chain links TRBV4-1 with TRBJ2-5, with D possibly TRBD1 on 5 matching bases. The germline V gene has CDR1 MGHRA and CDR2 YSYEKL. Trimming took 2 bases from V and 4 from J, leaving 8 bases between them. The CDR3 totals 13 residues. CDR3 in amino acids: CASSQQTVETQYF. As DNA, the CDR3 is TGCGCCAGCAGCCAACAGACAGTAGAGACCCAGTACTTC.

The chain joins TRBV24-1 to TRBJ2-2, with D perhaps TRBD2 (5 bases). The CDR3 loop spans 16 amino acids. V dropped 0 bases and J dropped 5 bases, with 12 bases sitting between them. Germline CDR1 KGHDR, CDR2 SFDVKD. CDR3 nucleotides: TGTGCCACCAGTGATTTGTCGGGCGGCGGGACCGGGGAGCTGTTTTTT. Translated: CATSDLSGGGTGELFF.

This clone was picked up a small number of times. This chain links TRBV13 with TRBJ1-2; 7 bases are a match to TRBD1. J gave up 8 bases and V 5 bases, and 11 bases lay outside the gene matches. The CDR3 has 14 residues. Germline assignment: CDR1 PRHDT and CDR2 FYEKMQ (reference sequence). CDR3 DNA sequence: TGTGCCAGCAGCACCCAAGACAGGGAGGACGGCTACACCTTC. Translated, it gives CASSTQDREDGYTF.

The chain is built from TRBV7-8 and TRBJ2-2, with D maybe TRBD1 (6 bases). CDR1 and CDR2 from the germline V gene are SGHVS and FQNEAQ. The V end lost 1 base, the J end lost 7 bases, and 13 bases lay between the germline ends. The CDR3 consists of 15 residues. The CDR3 here is CASSLGQGTHGELFF. The CDR3, as DNA: TGTGCCAGCAGCTTAGGGCAGGGGACACACGGGGAGCTGTTTTTT.

The chain is built from TRBV6-5 and TRBJ1-5; D not resolved. The CDR3 has 13 amino acids. Trimming took 4 bases from V and 4 from J, leaving 8 bases between them. The germline CDR1 and CDR2 sequences are MNHEY and SVGAGI. CDR3 sequence (DNA): TGTGCCAGCAGTTGGGCCCTGAATCAGCCCCAGCATTTT. This codes for CASSWALNQPQHF.

This clone was recorded once. The chain has TRBV14 and TRBJ1-6; 7 positions match TRBD1. The length of the CDR3 is 17 residues. Germline V gene data show CDR1 as SGHDN and CDR2 as FVKESK. Losses at the gene ends were 4 bases for V and 14 bases for J; bases not matched to a gene: 20. The CDR3 DNA reads TGTGCCAGCAGCCCGGGACAGCTCCGCCGAGGGTTGAGGTCCCTCCACTTT. Amino acid sequence: CASSPGQLRRGLRSLHF.

This clone was seen once. V is TRBV27 and J is TRBJ2-1, with D tentatively TRBD1 (6 bases). V was pared by 6 bases and J by 7 bases, with 19 bases between. This CDR3 is built from 15 residues. Germline loops: CDR1 MNHEY, CDR2 SMNVEV (reference sequence). CDR3 nucleotides: TGTGCCAGCAGCCCAAGACAGGATTCAAGGAATGAGCAGTTCTTC. Translating it yields CASSPRQDSRNEQFF.

This clone was observed a single time. The chain recombines TRBV5-5 with TRBJ1-5; TRBD1 aligns across 8 bases. Germline CDR1 reads SGHKS; CDR2 reads YYEKEE (reference sequence). The trim removed 0 bases at V and 7 bases at J, leaving 6 bases unmatched. The CDR3 runs to 15 residues. CDR3 loop: CASSLDQGAGQPQHF. The CDR3 DNA reads as TGTGCCAGCAGCTTGGATCAGGGGGCTGGCCAGCCCCAGCATTTT.

The chain recombines TRBV5-1 with TRBJ1-4; D might be TRBD1 (5 bases). Trimming took off 2 bases at V and 1 base at J, with 6 bases between the two ends. Per the germline V gene, CDR1 is SGHRS and CDR2 is YFSETQ. The CDR3 sequence is 14 residues long. CDR3 protein: CASSLRGTNEKLFF. DNA for the CDR3: TGCGCCAGCAGCTTAAGGGGAACTAATGAAAAACTGTTTTTT.

Written as DNA, the CDR3 is TGTGCCTGGAGTCTCGGCTCCTACAATGAGCAGTTCTTC. Encoded protein: CAWSLGSYNEQFF. The chain links TRBV30 to TRBJ2-1; D is unclear. The germline gives CDR1 GTSNPN, CDR2 SVGIG (reference sequence). Between the trimmed V and J ends, which lost 2 bases and 0 bases, there was a span of 5 bases. The CDR3 runs to 13 residues.

The CDR3 loop reads CAWSGQISGNTIYF. CDR3 nucleotides: TGTGCCTGGAGTGGACAAATTTCTGGAAACACCATATATTTT. The chain recombines TRBV30 with TRBJ1-3; D remains ambiguous. V was cut by 1 base and J by 1 base, with 8 bases left in between. Germline values: CDR1 GTSNPN, CDR2 SVGIG (reference sequence). The length of the CDR3 is 14 residues.

V gene TRBV6-5 combines with J gene TRBJ2-7; possibly TRBD1 for D (6 bases). Germline V gene sequence: CDR1 MNHEY, CDR2 SVGAGI. The CDR3 contains 14 residues. V lost 11 bases and J lost 1, with 18 bases in between. This chain's CDR3 is CAGTLDSSSYEQYF. The CDR3, as DNA: TGTGCCGGAACCTTGGACAGTTCTTCCTACGAGCAGTACTTC.

The J gene is TRBJ1-5, the V gene TRBV11-2; D is uncertain. Trimming removed 0 bases at V and 7 bases at J, with 13 bases between. Germline CDR1 SGHAT, CDR2 FQNNGV. The CDR3 contains 15 residues. The CDR3 sequence: CASSLETGEGQPQHF. The CDR3, as DNA: TGTGCCAGCAGCTTAGAAACTGGGGAGGGACAGCCCCAGCATTTT.

Worth noting for this clone: Different DNA sequences within this sample yield the same CDR3. The chain uses TRBV11-2 and TRBJ1-6; D is undetermined. The CDR3 spans 15 residues. V was pared by 3 bases and J by 9 bases, with 15 bases between. CDR1 is SGHAT, CDR2 FQNNGV, per germline. The CDR3 region is CASSLGSGGGSPLHF. Here the CDR3 DNA reads TGTGCCAGCAGCTTGGGTTCGGGAGGTGGTTCACCCCTCCACTTT.

In this sample, this clone turned up many times. V gene TRBV3-1 (or the pseudogene TRBV3-2) combines with J gene TRBJ1-6; 10 bases fit TRBD1. CDR1 is LGHDT and CDR2 is YNNKEL in the germline V gene (reference sequence). V gave up 2 bases and J gave up 10 bases; unmatched junction bases: 14. This CDR3 is built from 18 residues. The DNA for the CDR3 is TGTGCCAGCAGCCAAATCTTGACGAGGGACAGGGGCGGCTCACCCCTCCACTTT. As protein: CASSQILTRDRGGSPLHF.

This sequence joins TRBV5-1 and TRBJ1-3; TRBD1 matches 12 bases. V lost 2 bases and J lost 3; bases outside the gene matches: 6. The CDR3 contains 17 residues. Germline CDR1 reads SGHRS; CDR2 reads YFSETQ. CDR3 nucleotide sequence: TGCGCCAGCAGCTTCTCCGGGACAGGGGGCGGTGGAAACACCATATATTTT. Translated: CASSFSGTGGGGNTIYF.

The V call is TRBV7-9, the J call TRBJ1-5; 9 positions match TRBD1. The CDR3 is made up of 17 amino acids. The germline gives CDR1 SEHNR, CDR2 FQNEAQ (reference sequence). After removal of 1 base from V and 5 bases from J, the junction contained 9 bases not matched to a gene. The CDR3 sequence is CASSLGLGQGRDQPQHF. The CDR3 nucleotides are TGTGCCAGCAGCTTAGGCTTGGGACAGGGACGAGATCAGCCCCAGCATTTT.

The chain uses TRBV7-6 and TRBJ1-4; 8 nucleotides line up with TRBD1. CDR3 size: 14 residues. Unmatched junction bases numbered 1, after V lost 4 bases and J lost 3 bases. Germline loops: CDR1 SGHVS, CDR2 FNYEAQ. CDR3 residues: CASSWGQANEKLFF. CDR3 in DNA: TGTGCCAGCAGCTGGGGACAGGCTAATGAAAAACTGTTTTTT.

This clone has just one count. The chain carries TRBV4-1 and TRBJ1-4; the D gene is possibly TRBD1 (5 bases). The CDR3 length is 16 residues. V dropped 1 base and J dropped 5 bases, with 14 bases sitting between them. Germline V lookup: CDR1 MGHRA, CDR2 YSYEKL. CDR3 residues: CASSQVTTGYNEKLFF. The CDR3 DNA follows: TGCGCCAGCAGCCAAGTTACCACAGGTTACAATGAAAAACTGTTTTTT.

This chain joins TRBV4-1 and TRBJ2-5; TRBD1 is a possible D gene (5 bases). V was pared by 2 bases and J by 2 bases, with 12 bases between. Germline V CDR1 and CDR2: MGHRA, YSYEKL. The CDR3 covers 15 residues. The chain's CDR3 is CASSQLTQGQETQYF. The CDR3 bases are TGCGCCAGCAGCCAATTAACTCAGGGACAAGAGACCCAGTACTTC.

The V and J genes are TRBV5-6 and TRBJ2-1, with TRBD2 identical over 11 bases. The junction had 13 bases not matched to a gene; V was cut back by 7 bases and J by 7 bases. The CDR3 is 16 amino acids. The germline gives CDR1 SGHDT, CDR2 YYEEEE. CDR3 DNA sequence: TGTGCCAGCGGCAGGGGCACTAGCGGGGGCCTTAATGAGCAGTTCTTC. Translating it yields CASGRGTSGGLNEQFF.

The chain combines TRBV27 with TRBJ2-3; 10 nucleotides line up with TRBD1. In germline, CDR1 is MNHEY, CDR2 SMNVEV (reference sequence). The length of the CDR3 is 15 residues. The J segment lost 4 bases and the V segment lost 5 bases, leaving 6 bases of the junction unmatched. The CDR3 loop is CASSPLGQGSDTQYF. In nucleotides, the CDR3 is TGTGCCAGCAGTCCCTTGGGACAGGGGTCAGATACGCAGTATTTT.

The genes are TRBV7-2 and TRBJ1-1, with D perhaps matching TRBD1 (6 bases). Germline loops: CDR1 SGHTA, CDR2 FQGNSA. The V end was cut by 5 bases, the J end by 4 bases, with 17 bases between. This CDR3 spans 15 amino acids. Here the CDR3 DNA reads TGTGCCAGCAGCATCCGACGGGGGGCGGCCACTGAAGCTTTCTTT. Its protein product is CASSIRRGAATEAFF.

The gene calls are TRBV5-5 and TRBJ1-2, with TRBD1 matching 7 bases. Germline CDR1 and CDR2: SGHKS and YYEKEE (reference sequence). J lost 10 bases, V lost 5 bases, and 17 bases had no gene match. This CDR3 is 15 amino acids long. The DNA of the CDR3 is TGTGCCAGCAGAATCTCAGGGGGTGCGGCTTTTGACTACACCTTC. This encodes CASRISGGAAFDYTF.